The 30 T cell receptor beta chains below come from one sample, sequenced in a study of long-term antiretroviral therapy in people with HIV. Samples were assayed with immunoSEQ v3.0 at survey level. Assay: immunoSEQ multiplex PCR; the TCRdb copy retains only in-frame clones and omits some. The sample carries tens of thousands of clones, over 90% recorded once. The sample was unsorted PBMCs, taken 4.1 years after starting antiretroviral therapy. The receptors originated from a woman between 50 and 59 years old with HIV.

V gene TRBV19 combines with J gene TRBJ1-2; 7 nucleotides line up with TRBD1. Per germline, CDR1 LNHDA and CDR2 SQIVND (reference sequence). The CDR3 runs 14 residues. V lost 4 bases, J lost 4 bases, and 6 bases stayed unmatched. The CDR3, as DNA: TGTGCCAGTAGTACCGACAGGGTCCTCTATGGCTACACCTTC. Its translation: CASSTDRVLYGYTF.

V is TRBV4-3 and J is TRBJ1-6; D is ambiguous. Trimming stripped 1 base from V and 10 bases from J, with 11 bases between. Germline CDR1 reads LGHNA; CDR2 reads YSLEER. The CDR3 loop spans 14 amino acids. This CDR3 is CASSQAGVRSPLHF. DNA of the CDR3: TGCGCCAGCAGCCAAGCTGGGGTTCGGTCACCCCTCCACTTT.

The chain combines TRBV19 with TRBJ2-7, with a weak D call TRBD1 (6 bases). The V and J ends lost 6 bases and 7 bases respectively, with 19 bases between them. The CDR3 is made up of 14 amino acids. Germline-derived CDR1 and CDR2 are LNHDA and SQIVND (reference sequence). CDR3 sequence: CASSPMQGLEEQYF. The CDR3, as DNA: TGTGCCAGTAGCCCAATGCAGGGGCTTGAAGAGCAGTACTTC.

The genes are TRBV2 and TRBJ1-2; D is ambiguous. V was clipped by 2 bases and J by 4 bases, with 11 bases between them. Germline CDR1 is SNHLY and CDR2 is FYNNEI. This CDR3 is 14 amino acids long. This chain's CDR3 is CASSEQETTYGYTF. In DNA, the CDR3 is TGTGCCAGCAGTGAACAGGAGACTACCTATGGCTACACCTTC.

The chain employs TRBV14 and TRBJ1-1, with unresolved D. CDR3 length: 15 amino acids. Germline V gene sequence: CDR1 SGHDN, CDR2 FVKESK. Trimming removed 0 bases at V and 5 bases at J, with 13 bases between. In nucleotides, the CDR3 is TGTGCCAGCAGCCAAGATCCCGGGCCCTGGACTGAAGCTTTCTTT. Its protein product is CASSQDPGPWTEAFF.

The chain recombines TRBV5-6 with TRBJ1-5, with 7 positions matching TRBD1. Germline assignment: CDR1 SGHDT and CDR2 YYEEEE. The V gene end was trimmed by 0 bases and the J gene end by 6 bases; junction bases not matched to a gene: 12. This CDR3 spans 17 amino acids. This CDR3 reads CASSLGFGGGGRQPQHF. The CDR3, as DNA: TGTGCCAGCAGCTTGGGTTTTGGAGGGGGCGGGCGTCAGCCCCAGCATTTT. Full variable domain (remainder filled in from reference TRBV5-6 and TRBJ1-5): DAGVTQSPTHLIKTRGQQVTLRCSPKSGHDTVSWYQQALGQGPQFIFQYYEEEERQRGNFPDRFSGHQFPNYSSELNVNALLLGDSALYLCASSLGFGGGGRQPQHFGDGTRLSIL.

V is TRBV6-5 and J is TRBJ1-1, with 9 bases identical to TRBD1. With V trimmed by 2 bases and J by 5 bases, 3 bases remained unmatched. This CDR3 is built from 14 residues. In germline, CDR1 is MNHEY, CDR2 SVGAGI. CDR3 residues: CASSYRDRVTEAFF. In DNA form, the CDR3 reads TGTGCCAGCAGTTACAGGGACAGGGTTACTGAAGCTTTCTTT.

The V and J genes are TRBV4-1 and TRBJ1-5; D unclear. V was pared by 0 bases and J by 5 bases, with 11 bases between. Germline assignment: CDR1 MGHRA and CDR2 YSYEKL. CDR3 length: 15 amino acids. The CDR3 DNA reads as TGCGCCAGCAGCCAAGAAGTAAGGTGGGATCAGCCCCAGCATTTT. Protein: CASSQEVRWDQPQHF.

The chain recombines TRBV5-1 with TRBJ1-4; the D gene is possibly TRBD1 (6 bases). CDR3 length equals 14 residues. Trimming shortened V by 4 bases and J by 4 bases, and 11 bases separated the two germline ends. Germline assignment: CDR1 SGHRS and CDR2 YFSETQ. The CDR3 nucleotides are TGCGCCAGCAGCCCCGGGACACATAATGAAAAACTGTTTTTT. This sequence encodes CASSPGTHNEKLFF.

The chain is built from TRBV5-1 and TRBJ2-3; possibly TRBD2 for D (6 bases). CDR1 SGHRS and CDR2 YFSETQ come from the germline V gene. The V end lost 4 bases, the J end lost 0 bases, and 9 bases lay between the germline ends. The CDR3 loop spans 14 amino acids. CDR3 sequence: CASSQGLSTDTQYF. The CDR3 bases are TGCGCCAGCAGCCAGGGACTGAGCACAGATACGCAGTATTTT.

The gene calls are TRBV2 and TRBJ1-2, with a tentative D call TRBD1 (5 bases). The V and J ends lost 7 bases and 4 bases respectively, with 13 bases between them. Germline V gives CDR1 SNHLY, CDR2 FYNNEI. The CDR3 extends over 13 amino acids. The CDR3 loop reads CASTLGGLYGYTF. The CDR3 DNA sequence: TGTGCCAGCACCTTGGGGGGACTCTATGGCTACACCTTC.

The V call is TRBV14, the J call TRBJ1-4, with TRBD1 identical over 10 bases. The CDR3 has 21 amino acids. Germline loops: CDR1 SGHDN, CDR2 FVKESK. J lost 4 bases, V lost 1 base, and 18 bases had no gene match. The CDR3 sequence: CASSQGTKRETGGRGNEKLFF. The DNA for the CDR3 is TGTGCCAGCAGCCAAGGCACAAAAAGGGAGACAGGGGGCCGTGGTAATGAAAAACTGTTTTTT. Filled out from reference TRBV14 and TRBJ1-4, the complete variable domain reads EAGVTQFPSHSVIEKGQTVTLRCDPISGHDNLYWYRRVMGKEIKFLLHFVKESKQDESGMPNNRFLAERTGGTYSTLKVQPAELEDSGVYFCASSQGTKRETGGRGNEKLFFGSGTQLSVL.

The rearrangement links TRBV19 to TRBJ1-3; D not resolved. There are 13 residues in the CDR3. The V end was cut by 4 bases, the J end by 4 bases, with 8 bases between. Germline V gives CDR1 LNHDA, CDR2 SQIVND (reference sequence). The CDR3 loop reads CASSTRPGNTIYF. CDR3 nucleotide sequence: TGTGCCAGTAGTACACGGCCAGGAAACACCATATATTTT. The full variable domain, its missing parts supplied by reference TRBV19 and TRBJ1-3, is DGGITQSPKYLFRKEGQNVTLSCEQNLNHDAMYWYRQDPGQGLRLIYYSQIVNDFQKGDIAEGYSVSREKKESFPLTVTSAQKNPTAFYLCASSTRPGNTIYFGEGSWLTVV.

This clone showed up just once. The rearrangement joins TRBV19 to TRBJ2-5, with D unclear. The CDR3 totals 13 residues. Germline V gives CDR1 LNHDA, CDR2 SQIVND (reference sequence). The V end was cut by 3 bases, the J end by 4 bases, with 9 bases between. CDR3 DNA: TGTGCCAGTAGTATGGGTGGAGCAGAGACCCAGTACTTC. Protein sequence: CASSMGGAETQYF.

The rearrangement joins TRBV30 to TRBJ2-7, with no clear D. Germline V gives CDR1 GTSNPN, CDR2 SVGIG (reference sequence). Trimming shortened V by 0 bases and J by 1 base, and 7 bases separated the two germline ends. This CDR3 contains 13 residues. CDR3 region: CAWSVPRSYEQYF. The CDR3 bases are TGTGCCTGGAGTGTTCCACGATCCTACGAGCAGTACTTC.

The chain combines TRBV5-4 with TRBJ1-3; no firm D call. CDR1 is SGHNT, CDR2 YYREEE, per germline (reference sequence). Trimming removed 0 bases at V and 4 bases at J, with 5 bases between. This CDR3 comprises 13 residues. The CDR3 loop is CASSLAAGNTIYF. CDR3 bases: TGTGCCAGCAGCTTGGCCGCGGGAAACACCATATATTTT.

The rearrangement links TRBV5-1 to TRBJ1-4; D not resolved. Germline V gene lookup returns CDR1 SGHRS and CDR2 YFSETQ. With 0 bases removed from V and 8 bases from J, the gap between germline ends came to 14 bases. The CDR3 is 15 residues long. The CDR3: CASSLAGDGWEKLFF. As DNA, the CDR3 is TGCGCCAGCAGCTTGGCTGGCGATGGGTGGGAAAAACTGTTTTTT.

The chain links TRBV10-3 to TRBJ1-1; possible D gene TRBD1, 6 bases. The CDR3 runs 15 residues. CDR1 and CDR2 from the germline V gene are ENHRY and SYGVKD. The V and J ends lost 0 bases and 1 base respectively, with 9 bases between them. The DNA of the CDR3 is TGTGCCATCAGTGAGTCGGGAGGGGGGAACACTGAAGCTTTCTTT. Translated: CAISESGGGNTEAFF.

The chain carries TRBV11-3 and TRBJ2-1; D unclear. CDR3 size: 13 residues. CDR1 SGHNT and CDR2 YENEEA come from the germline V gene. V lost 4 bases to trimming and J lost 4 bases, with 8 bases between them. CDR3 DNA: TGTGCCAGCAGCTCCGGGCTTTACAATGAGCAGTTCTTC. Translating gives CASSSGLYNEQFF. Drawing the rest from reference TRBV11-3 and TRBJ2-1, the complete variable domain is EAGVVQSPRYKIIEKKQPVAFWCNPISGHNTLYWYLQNLGQGPELLIRYENEEAVDDSQLPKDRFSAERLKGVDSTLKIQPAELGDSAVYLCASSSGLYNEQFFGPGTRLTVL.

The rearrangement links TRBV11-2 to TRBJ2-2; 9 bases agree with TRBD1. Trimming at V came to 3 bases and at J to 1 base, leaving 12 bases not matched to a gene. Germline V gene lookup returns CDR1 SGHAT and CDR2 FQNNGV. The CDR3 is 19 amino acids. The CDR3 DNA sequence: TGTGCCAGCAGCTTCTGGGGACAGGGCACCCTCTGGAACACCGGGGAGCTGTTTTTT. This gives the protein CASSFWGQGTLWNTGELFF.

The gene calls are TRBV7-8 and TRBJ1-1, with 8 nucleotides matching TRBD1. CDR1 and CDR2 (germline): SGHVS, FQNEAQ. The CDR3 sequence is 14 residues long. J gave up 6 bases and V 5 bases, and 8 bases lay outside the gene matches. The CDR3 protein is CASSPRTGPPEAFF. CDR3 nucleotide sequence: TGTGCCAGCAGCCCCAGGACAGGGCCCCCTGAAGCTTTCTTT.

This chain uses TRBV5-1 with TRBJ2-6; the D is unclear. The CDR3 contains 16 residues. Germline CDR1 and CDR2: SGHRS and YFSETQ. V lost 0 bases and J lost 1, with 8 bases in between. The CDR3 DNA is TGCGCCAGCAGCTTGGGTTTGGGGTCTGGGGCCAACGTCCTGACTTTC. It codes for CASSLGLGSGANVLTF.

This clone appeared a single time. The rearrangement links TRBV6-6 to TRBJ1-1; D is ambiguous. The CDR3 contains 13 residues. CDR1 MNHNY and CDR2 SVGAGI come from the germline V gene (reference sequence). Trimming pared 2 bases from V and 2 bases from J, leaving 6 bases between. CDR3 residues: CASSYAGNTEAFF. Written as DNA, the CDR3 is TGTGCCAGCAGTTACGCCGGTAACACTGAAGCTTTCTTT.

The CDR3 DNA is TGTGCCTGGCGCAAACAGGGATCCTATGGCTACACCTTC. Protein: CAWRKQGSYGYTF. The chain is built from TRBV30 and TRBJ1-2; perhaps TRBD1 as D (6 bases). Germline V gene lookup returns CDR1 GTSNPN and CDR2 SVGIG (reference sequence). V lost 5 bases and J lost 4, with 14 bases in between. CDR3 length: 13 amino acids.

The chain joins TRBV25-1 to TRBJ1-1; no clear D gene. Germline V gene data show CDR1 as MGHDK and CDR2 as SYGVNS. CDR3 size: 14 residues. V dropped 3 bases and J dropped 1 base, with 9 bases sitting between them. The CDR3 DNA sequence: TGTGCCAGCAGTGACTCTGGCACGAACACTGAAGCTTTCTTT. Translating gives CASSDSGTNTEAFF.

This chain connects TRBV2 to TRBJ1-5; 8 bases align to TRBD1. Germline V gene sequence: CDR1 SNHLY, CDR2 FYNNEI. With V trimmed by 5 bases and J by 4 bases, 7 bases remained unmatched. CDR3 length equals 15 residues. The CDR3 spells CASSSGTGPNQPQHF. In DNA form, the CDR3 reads TGTGCCAGCAGTTCCGGGACAGGCCCAAATCAGCCCCAGCATTTT.

This clone was seen just once. The CDR3 DNA reads as TGCGCCAGCAGATCCCGGACATCTAACACTGAAGCTTTCTTT. The encoded protein is CASRSRTSNTEAFF. This rearrangement joins TRBV5-1 to TRBJ1-1; TRBD1 might be the D (5 bases). V shed 5 bases and J shed 2 bases, with 13 bases lying between them. The CDR3 consists of 14 residues. CDR1 and CDR2 from the germline V gene are SGHRS and YFSETQ. The complete variable domain, with remaining parts taken from reference TRBV5-1 and TRBJ1-1, reads KAGVTQTPRYLIKTRGQQVTLSCSPISGHRSVSWYQQTPGQGLQFLFEYFSETQRNKGNFPGRFSGRQFSNSRSEMNVSTLELGDSALYLCASRSRTSNTEAFFGQGTRLTVV.

This chain connects TRBV14 to TRBJ2-1, with D maybe TRBD1 (6 bases). In germline, CDR1 is SGHDN, CDR2 FVKESK. Trimming removed 1 base at V and 10 bases at J, with 14 bases between. The length of the CDR3 is 14 residues. As DNA, the CDR3 is TGTGCCAGCAGCCAAGCTTTGGGGCAGGGGGAGCAGTTCTTC. It translates to CASSQALGQGEQFF. The complete variable domain, with remaining parts taken from reference TRBV14 and TRBJ2-1, reads EAGVTQFPSHSVIEKGQTVTLRCDPISGHDNLYWYRRVMGKEIKFLLHFVKESKQDESGMPNNRFLAERTGGTYSTLKVQPAELEDSGVYFCASSQALGQGEQFFGPGTRLTVL.

This chain uses TRBV7-6 with TRBJ1-1, with no clear D. In germline, CDR1 is SGHVS, CDR2 FNYEAQ. This CDR3 contains 14 residues. The V end was cut by 7 bases, the J end by 1 base, with 13 bases between. This CDR3 reads CASTSLTANTEAFF. The CDR3 nucleotides are TGTGCCAGCACAAGTCTGACGGCGAACACTGAAGCTTTCTTT.

The chain carries TRBV5-5 and TRBJ2-3, with 10 positions matching TRBD2. After removal of 1 base from V and 1 base from J, the junction contained 3 bases not matched to a gene. CDR3 length equals 16 residues. The germline CDR1 and CDR2 sequences are SGHKS and YYEKEE (reference sequence). This CDR3 reads CASSLSLAGGTDTQYF. The DNA for the CDR3 is TGTGCCAGCAGCTTGAGCCTAGCGGGGGGCACAGATACGCAGTATTTT.